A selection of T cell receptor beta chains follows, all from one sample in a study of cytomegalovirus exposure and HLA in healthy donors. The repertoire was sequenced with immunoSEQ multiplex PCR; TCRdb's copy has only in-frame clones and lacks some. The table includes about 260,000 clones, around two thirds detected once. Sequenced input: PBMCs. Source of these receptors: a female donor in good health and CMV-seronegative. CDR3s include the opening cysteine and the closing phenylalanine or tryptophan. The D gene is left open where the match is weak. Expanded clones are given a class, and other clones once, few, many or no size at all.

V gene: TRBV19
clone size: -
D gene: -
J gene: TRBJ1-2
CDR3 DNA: TGTGCCAGTAGTATACAAGGGGGCTATGGCTACACCTTC
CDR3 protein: CASSIQGGYGYTF

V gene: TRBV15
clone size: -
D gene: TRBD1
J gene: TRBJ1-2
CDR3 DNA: TGTGCCACCAGCAGAGATACGACAGGGGGATATGGCTACACCTTC
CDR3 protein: CATSRDTTGGYGYTF

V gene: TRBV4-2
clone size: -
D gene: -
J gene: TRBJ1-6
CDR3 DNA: TGTGCCAGCAGCCAAATACAGGGTGATAATTCACCCCTCCACTTT
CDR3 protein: CASSQIQGDNSPLHF

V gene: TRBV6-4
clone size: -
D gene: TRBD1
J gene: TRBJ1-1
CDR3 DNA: TGTGCCAGCAGCTCACAGGGGGCAGGGACTGAAGCTTTCTTT
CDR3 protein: CASSSQGAGTEAFF

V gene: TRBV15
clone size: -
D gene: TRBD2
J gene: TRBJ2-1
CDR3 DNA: TGTGCCACCAGCGAGTGGCGGGAGGGCAATGAGCAGTTCTTC
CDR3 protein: CATSEWREGNEQFF

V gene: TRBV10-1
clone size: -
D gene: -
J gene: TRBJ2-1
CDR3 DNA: TGCGCCAGCAGTGAGTCGAGAACGTCTCCCAACCTTAACAATGAGCAGTTCTTC
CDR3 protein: CASSESRTSPNLNNEQFF

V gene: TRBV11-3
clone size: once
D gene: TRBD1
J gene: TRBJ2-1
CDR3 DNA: TGTGCCAGCAGCTTATCGTCTCTTTTCGGGACAGGGGCATTCAATGAGCAGTTCTTC
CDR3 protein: CASSLSSLFGTGAFNEQFF

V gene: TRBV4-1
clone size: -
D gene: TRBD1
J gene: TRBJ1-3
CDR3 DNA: TGCGCCAGCAGCCTAATTCCGGGACAGAGCTCTGGAAACACCATATATTTT
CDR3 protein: CASSLIPGQSSGNTIYF

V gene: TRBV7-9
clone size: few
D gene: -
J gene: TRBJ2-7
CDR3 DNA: TGTTCCAGCAGCCAATCCGCGCATATCGGGGCCTACGAGCAGTACTTC
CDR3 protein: CSSSQSAHIGAYEQYF

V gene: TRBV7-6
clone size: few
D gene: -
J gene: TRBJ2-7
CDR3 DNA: TGTGCCAGCAGCACCAGGGATCTCGGCTACGAGCAGTACTTC
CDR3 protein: CASSTRDLGYEQYF

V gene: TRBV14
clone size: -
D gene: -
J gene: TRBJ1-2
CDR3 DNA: TGTGCCAGCAGCCAAGACTTCCCAGGGAGGTACACCTTC
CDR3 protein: CASSQDFPGRYTF

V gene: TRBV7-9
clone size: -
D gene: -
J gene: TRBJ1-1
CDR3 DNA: TGTGCCAGCAGCCTTTCGGTGAACACTGAAGCTTTCTTT
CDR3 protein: CASSLSVNTEAFF

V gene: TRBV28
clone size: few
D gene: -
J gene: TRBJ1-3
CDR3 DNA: TGTGCCAGCAGTTTAGGTGGCACTGGAAACACCATATATTTT
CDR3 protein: CASSLGGTGNTIYF

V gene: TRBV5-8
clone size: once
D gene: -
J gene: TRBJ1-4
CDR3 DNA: TGTGCCAGCAGCTTGGGACGGACTCCTGCAACTAATGAAAAACTGTTTTTT
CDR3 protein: CASSLGRTPATNEKLFF

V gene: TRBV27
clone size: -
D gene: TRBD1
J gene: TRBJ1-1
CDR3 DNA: TGTGCCAGCAGTTTACTGGGGACAGGGGCCTTGACCACTGAAGCTTTCTTT
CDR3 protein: CASSLLGTGALTTEAFF

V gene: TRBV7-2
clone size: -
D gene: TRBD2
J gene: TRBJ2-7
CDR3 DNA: TGTGCCAGCAGCTTTCTACTAGCGGGGGAAGGCGAGCAGTACTTC
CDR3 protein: CASSFLLAGEGEQYF

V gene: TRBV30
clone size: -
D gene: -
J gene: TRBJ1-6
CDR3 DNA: TGTGCCTGGAGTGTAATCAGCTATAATTCACCCCTCCACTTT
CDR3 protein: CAWSVISYNSPLHF

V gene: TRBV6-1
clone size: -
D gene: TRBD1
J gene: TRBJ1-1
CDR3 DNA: TGTGCCAGCAGTCGTCAGGGGGCTGGGGGCACTGAAGCTTTCTTT
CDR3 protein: CASSRQGAGGTEAFF

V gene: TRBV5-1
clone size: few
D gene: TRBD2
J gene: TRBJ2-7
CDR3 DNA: TGCGCCAGCAGCTTAACGGGACTAACCTACGAGCAGTACTTC
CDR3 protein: CASSLTGLTYEQYF

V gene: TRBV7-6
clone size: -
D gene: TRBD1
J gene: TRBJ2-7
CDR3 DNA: TGTGCCAGCAGCTTCAGACAGGGGACCTCCTACGAGCAGTACTTC
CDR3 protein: CASSFRQGTSYEQYF

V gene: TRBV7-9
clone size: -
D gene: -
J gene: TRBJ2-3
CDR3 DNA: TGTGCCAGCAGCTTAGCGGGAGGGGGAGATACGCAGTATTTT
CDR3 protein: CASSLAGGGDTQYF

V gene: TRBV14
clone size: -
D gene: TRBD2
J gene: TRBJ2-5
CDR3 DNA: TGTGCCAGCAGCCGCAGACTAGCAGGGCAAGAGACCCAGTACTTC
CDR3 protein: CASSRRLAGQETQYF

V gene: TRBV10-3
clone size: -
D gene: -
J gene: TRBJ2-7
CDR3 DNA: TGTGCCATCAGTGAGGTAGGGGGACTAAACGAGCAGTACTTC
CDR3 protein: CAISEVGGLNEQYF

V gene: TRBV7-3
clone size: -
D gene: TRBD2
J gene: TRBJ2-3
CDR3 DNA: TGTGCCAGCAGTGGACTAGCGGGAGGCCCCGGTACGCAGTATTTT
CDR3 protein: CASSGLAGGPGTQYF

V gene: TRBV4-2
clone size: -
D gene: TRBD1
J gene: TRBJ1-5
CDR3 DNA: TGTGCCAGCAGCCAAGTGAGGGGGACAGATAGCAATCAGCCCCAGCATTTT
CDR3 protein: CASSQVRGTDSNQPQHF

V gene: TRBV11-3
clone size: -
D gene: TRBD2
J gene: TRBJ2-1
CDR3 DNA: TGTGCCAGCAGCTTAGATGTAGGTTGGGGGGGAGAGCGGTTCTTC
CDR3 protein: CASSLDVGWGGERFF

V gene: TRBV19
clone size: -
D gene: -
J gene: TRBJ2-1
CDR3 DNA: TGTGCCAGTAGTTTCTATACCTACAATGAGCAGTTCTTC
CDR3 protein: CASSFYTYNEQFF

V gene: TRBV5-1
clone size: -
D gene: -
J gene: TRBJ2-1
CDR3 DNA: TGCGCCAGCAGCTTGGTCTTCAGGGGACCCTACAATGAGCAGTTCTTC
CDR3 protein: CASSLVFRGPYNEQFF